These T cell receptor beta chains were read from a single sample in a study of identical twins. TCRdb re-called the 5' RACE reads with MiXCR, one entry per CDR3 protein. Among 690,000 or so distinct CDR3 sequences, under 9% were seen once, and the ten largest hold about 0.98%. This sample was also put to use in a study of yellow fever vaccine responses in identical twins.

The sequenced sample was PBMCs. The receptor source for this set is a woman younger than 35 in good health. Both conserved end residues are part of each CDR3. The D gene is left open where the match is weak. Clone size is shown for a subset of rows, as once, few, many or a class of expanded clone.

clone_size | d_call | j_call | v_call | cdr3_length | cdr3_nt | cdr3_aa
few | . | TRBJ2-2 | TRBV5-5 | 15 | TGTGCCAGCAGCCCCCTTGGCGTATACACCGGGGAGCTGTTTTTT | CASSPLGVYTGELFF
. | TRBD2 | TRBJ2-1 | TRBV9 | 14 | TGTGCCAGCAGCGGTTCCGGGACTAGCAATGAGCAGTTCTTC | CASSGSGTSNEQFF
. | . | TRBJ2-2 | TRBV12-5 | 14 | TGTGCTAGTGGGGGGGGGGCAAGGACCGGGGAGCTGTTTTTT | CASGGGARTGELFF
many | . | TRBJ2-7 | TRBV29-1 | 15 | TGCAGCGTTGAAGAGGGACTCATAAGACCCTACGAGCAGTACTTC | CSVEEGLIRPYEQYF
many | TRBD2 | TRBJ2-1 | TRBV28 | 15 | TGTGCCAGCAGACTAGAACGACTAGCGGGTAATGAGCAGTTCTTC | CASRLERLAGNEQFF
few | TRBD1 | TRBJ2-7 | TRBV7-8 | 15 | TGTGCCAGCAGCTTGGACAGGACGGTCTCCTACGAGCAGTACTTC | CASSLDRTVSYEQYF
. | TRBD1 | TRBJ2-7 | TRBV4-1 | 15 | TGCGCCAGCAGCCAGGTGGACAGGGGGCGCTACGAGCAGTACTTC | CASSQVDRGRYEQYF
. | . | TRBJ2-1 | TRBV5-1 | 16 | TGCGCCAGCACCATAGGGGGTCTTGTCTCCTACAATGAGCAGTTCTTC | CASTIGGLVSYNEQFF
. | . | TRBJ1-5 | TRBV20-1 | 13 | TGCAGTGCTAGAGACCCACAGGGCCAGCCCCAGCATTTT | CSARDPQGQPQHF
few | . | TRBJ2-1 | TRBV2 | 13 | TGTGCCAGCAGGACCTGGGGCGGGAATGAGCAGTTCTTC | CASRTWGGNEQFF
. | . | TRBJ2-3 | TRBV6-5 | 14 | TGTGCCAGCAGTTACTCAGATACCACAGATACGCAGTATTTT | CASSYSDTTDTQYF
. | TRBD2 | TRBJ2-3 | TRBV20-1 | 16 | TGCAGTGCTAGTGGACTTAGCGGGAAGGGCACAGATACGCAGTATTTT | CSASGLSGKGTDTQYF
. | TRBD1 | TRBJ2-3 | TRBV7-8 | 20 | TGTGCCAGCAGCTTAGGACAGGGGGCGCGGTGGGGGGCTAGCACAGATACGCAGTATTTT | CASSLGQGARWGASTDTQYF
. | TRBD1 | TRBJ1-1 | TRBV12-3/TRBV12-4 | 14 | TGTGCCAGCAGCGAGACAGGGGTGAACACTGAAGCTTTCTTT | CASSETGVNTEAFF
many | . | TRBJ2-3 | TRBV27 | 14 | TGTGCCAGCAGTTTGTACGGAAGCACAGATACGCAGTATTTT | CASSLYGSTDTQYF
many | . | TRBJ2-7 | TRBV4-3 | 17 | TGCGCCAGCAGCCACCTATCCTTTGGGCGGGACTTCTACGAGCAGTACTTC | CASSHLSFGRDFYEQYF
many | . | TRBJ2-1 | TRBV20-1 | 13 | TGCAGTGCCGAGGACAGTTTTCTCAATGAGCAGTTCTTC | CSAEDSFLNEQFF
few | . | TRBJ2-1 | TRBV28 | 17 | TGTGCCAGCAGTTCCCGGGACCTCACTCCCGCCTACAATGAGCAGTTCTTC | CASSSRDLTPAYNEQFF
. | TRBD1 | TRBJ2-3 | TRBV5-6 | 15 | TGTGCCAGCAGCTTGCTAACAGGGGTCACAGATACGCAGTATTTT | CASSLLTGVTDTQYF
. | . | TRBJ2-2 | TRBV5-6 | 16 | TGTGCCATGGGCCCCGGCCTAGCTACGAACACCGGGGAGCTGTTTTTT | CAMGPGLATNTGELFF
. | TRBD2 | TRBJ2-3 | TRBV3-1 | 15 | TGTGCCAGCAGCCAAGCCGGGACTAGCGGAGATACGCAGTATTTT | CASSQAGTSGDTQYF
many | . | TRBJ2-1 | TRBV7-9 | 11 | TGTGCCAGCAGCGCCGGATTCGAGCAGTTCTTC | CASSAGFEQFF
. | . | TRBJ2-5 | TRBV20-1 | 12 | TGCAGTGCTAGAGATTTCAGCAAGTCCCAGTACTTC | CSARDFSKSQYF
few | TRBD1 | TRBJ2-7 | TRBV4-1 | 16 | TGCGCCAGCAGCCTGGGGTGGACAGGTGGGAATTACGAGCAGTACTTC | CASSLGWTGGNYEQYF
. | . | TRBJ2-7 | TRBV5-1 | 14 | TGCGCCAGCAGCTTGGATTGGGGCTCCTACGAGCAGTACTTC | CASSLDWGSYEQYF
many | TRBD2 | TRBJ2-3 | TRBV27 | 15 | TGTGCCAGCAGTACGACTAGCAGAAGCACAGATACGCAGTATTTT | CASSTTSRSTDTQYF
. | . | TRBJ2-3 | TRBV3-1 | 12 | TGTGCCAGCAGGGCCAACACAGATACGCAGTATTTT | CASRANTDTQYF
few | . | TRBJ1-2 | TRBV9 | 13 | TGTGCCAGCAGCGTAGTGGCAGGAGATGGCTACACCTTC | CASSVVAGDGYTF
many | . | TRBJ1-5 | TRBV12-3/TRBV12-4 | 11 | TGTGCCAGCAGTTTAGGTCAGCCCCAGCATTTT | CASSLGQPQHF
. | . | TRBJ1-4 | TRBV12-3/TRBV12-4 | 15 | TGTGCCAGCAGGCTGGGGGCCCAGGGGAACGAAAAACTGTTTTTT | CASRLGAQGNEKLFF
few | . | TRBJ1-5 | TRBV6-5 | 14 | TGTGCCAGCAGTTTTCGGGGGGCAGGTCAGCCCCAGCATTTT | CASSFRGAGQPQHF
few | . | TRBJ2-5 | TRBV29-1 | 12 | TGCAGCGCCGGCGGACTAAAAGAGACCCAGTACTTC | CSAGGLKETQYF
many | . | TRBJ2-1 | TRBV14 | 14 | TGTGCCAGCAGTTACCTGAGCTCCTACAATGAGCAGTTCTTC | CASSYLSSYNEQFF
. | TRBD1 | TRBJ2-3 | TRBV5-4 | 17 | TGTGCCAGCAGCCGCGACAGGGGGCGAGACCTCACAGATACGCAGTATTTT | CASSRDRGRDLTDTQYF
. | TRBD2 | TRBJ2-3 | TRBV7-2 | 17 | TGTGCCAGCAGCTTAGGTCCGCTAGCGGGGGGCACAGATACGCAGTATTTT | CASSLGPLAGGTDTQYF
many | . | TRBJ2-1 | TRBV18 | 15 | TGTGCCAGCTCACCCACTACGCAGTTGGGCAATGAGCAGTTCTTC | CASSPTTQLGNEQFF
few | . | TRBJ2-5 | TRBV27 | 12 | TGTGCCAGCAGTATCAGTCACGGGACCCAGTACTTC | CASSISHGTQYF
few | . | TRBJ2-2 | TRBV20-1 | 17 | TGCAGTGCTAGAGGGCCTGGGAGCGACATTTGGACCGGGGAGCTGTTTTTT | CSARGPGSDIWTGELFF
many | TRBD2 | TRBJ2-1 | TRBV7-2 | 15 | TGTGCCAGCAGCTTAGACGGGGGGAACTACAATGAGCAGTTCTTC | CASSLDGGNYNEQFF
. | TRBD2 | TRBJ2-7 | TRBV4-2 | 15 | TGTGCCAGCAGCCCTATAGCGGGGGGGATTTCCGAGCAGTACTTC | CASSPIAGGISEQYF
few | . | TRBJ2-7 | TRBV4-1 | 14 | TGCGCCAGCAGCCAAGAGTCTCTAGCGTACGAGCAGTACTTC | CASSQESLAYEQYF
few | . | TRBJ2-4 | TRBV20-1 | 14 | TGCAGTGCTAGAGATGGGGGAGCCAAAAACATTCAGTACTTC | CSARDGGAKNIQYF
many | . | TRBJ2-3 | TRBV4-1 | 13 | TGCGCCAGCAGCCGGGATCTAGCAGATACGCAGTATTTT | CASSRDLADTQYF
many | . | TRBJ2-7 | TRBV12-3/TRBV12-4 | 12 | TGTGCCAGCGGCCCGGGGGCGGGGGAGCAGTACTTC | CASGPGAGEQYF
many | . | TRBJ1-2 | TRBV7-9 | 14 | TGTGCCAGCAGCTTAGCGGTAGCTAACTATGGCTACACCTTC | CASSLAVANYGYTF
few | . | TRBJ2-7 | TRBV14 | 17 | TGTGCCAGCAGCCCCTCCAAGACTAGTCCGAGTCTCTACGAGCAGTACTTC | CASSPSKTSPSLYEQYF
few | TRBD1 | TRBJ2-3 | TRBV6-5 | 15 | TGTGCCAGCAGTTTCTACAGGGGGCCTGGAGATACGCAGTATTTT | CASSFYRGPGDTQYF
few | . | TRBJ2-7 | TRBV6-2/TRBV6-3 | 15 | TGTGCCACCGTACCGGAGGGCGTGGGTTCCTACGAGCAGTACTTC | CATVPEGVGSYEQYF
. | . | TRBJ1-6 | TRBV10-3 | 13 | TGTGCCATCAGTGAGTCTTCCCCTTCACCCCTCCACTTT | CAISESSPSPLHF
. | . | TRBJ1-4 | TRBV19 | 14 | TGTGCCAGTACCACATGGGGGGCAAGCGAAAAACTGTTTTTT | CASTTWGASEKLFF
. | . | TRBJ2-3 | TRBV7-2 | 13 | TGTGCCAGCAGCTTACATGAAGACGATACGCAGTATTTT | CASSLHEDDTQYF
few | . | TRBJ1-5 | TRBV4-2 | 14 | TGTGCCAGCAGCCAAGAGGTAGGCAATCAGCCCCAGCATTTT | CASSQEVGNQPQHF
. | TRBD1 | TRBJ2-5 | TRBV28 | 15 | TGTGCCAGCTGGGGCGTAATGGACAGGGGCGAGACCCAGAACTTC | CASWGVMDRGETQNF
many | TRBD1 | TRBJ2-3 | TRBV27 | 15 | TGTGCCAGCAGTCTATGGGACAGACGCACAGATACGCAGTATTTT | CASSLWDRRTDTQYF
. | . | TRBJ2-5 | TRBV10-3 | 12 | TGTGCCATCAGTAACGGTGGAGAGACCCAGTACTTC | CAISNGGETQYF
many | . | TRBJ2-7 | TRBV4-1 | 15 | TGCGCCAGCAGCCTCCGGGACCTCCCGACCTACGAGCAGTACTTC | CASSLRDLPTYEQYF
few | TRBD2 | TRBJ2-2 | TRBV4-2 | 15 | TGTGCCAGCACAATAGCGGGGGTGAACACCGGGGAGCTGTTTTTT | CASTIAGVNTGELFF
. | . | TRBJ1-6 | TRBV2 | 18 | TGTGCCTTCACCCTGTTCACAGCAGGAAGCTCCTATAATTCACCCCTCCACTTT | CAFTLFTAGSSYNSPLHF